What follows is one T cell receptor (beta chain) and its context. The sample is drawn from a study of blood T cell repertoires in COVID-19. Study-level information: The United States, Italy and Spain provided the acute and convalescent COVID-19 samples. T cells, B-cell-depleted T cells, or PBMCs supplied cDNA or gDNA.

Original analysis: How many nucleated cells were present was estimated from reference gene primer amplification. Measured with immunoSEQ multiplex PCR; TCRdb has only the in-frame clones, and not every one. V and J calls and clone size are copied from that table; D and trimming were computed from the DNA. The sample contains approximately 110,000 clones, less than 90% of which appear only once. The receptor comes from a woman aged 55 to 70 with acute or convalescent COVID-19. Sequenced material: peripheral blood.

CDR3 bases: TGTGCCAGCGGAAGGACAGGCCCAGATACGCAGTATTTT. Encoded protein: CASGRTGPDTQYF. This sequence joins TRBV2 and TRBJ2-3, with 7 bases fitting TRBD1. Germline CDR1 and CDR2: SNHLY and FYNNEI. The CDR3 has 13 amino acids. V was pared by 8 bases and J by 4 bases, with 6 bases of the junction left unmatched.